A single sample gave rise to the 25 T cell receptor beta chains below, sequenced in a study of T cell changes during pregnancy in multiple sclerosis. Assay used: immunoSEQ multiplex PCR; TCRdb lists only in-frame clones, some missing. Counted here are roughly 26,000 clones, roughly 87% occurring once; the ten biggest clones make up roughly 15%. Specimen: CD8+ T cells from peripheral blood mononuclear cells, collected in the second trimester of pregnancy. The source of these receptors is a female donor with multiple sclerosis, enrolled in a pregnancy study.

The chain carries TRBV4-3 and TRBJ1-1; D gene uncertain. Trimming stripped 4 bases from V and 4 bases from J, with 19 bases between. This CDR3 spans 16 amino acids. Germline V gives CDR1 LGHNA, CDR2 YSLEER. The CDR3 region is CASSPNDEGGGTEAFF. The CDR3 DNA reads TGCGCCAGCAGCCCAAACGATGAGGGCGGAGGCACTGAAGCTTTCTTT.

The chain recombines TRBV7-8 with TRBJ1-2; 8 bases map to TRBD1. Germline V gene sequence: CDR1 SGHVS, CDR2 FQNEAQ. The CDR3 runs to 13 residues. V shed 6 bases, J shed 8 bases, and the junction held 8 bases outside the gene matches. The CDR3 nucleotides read TGTGCCAGCAGTGACTCGACAGGGGACGGCTACACCTTC. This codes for CASSDSTGDGYTF.

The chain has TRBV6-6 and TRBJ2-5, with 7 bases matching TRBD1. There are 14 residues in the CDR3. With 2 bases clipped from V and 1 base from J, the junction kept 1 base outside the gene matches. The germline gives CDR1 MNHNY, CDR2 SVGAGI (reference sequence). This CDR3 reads CASSYGDSQETQYF. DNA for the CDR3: TGTGCCAGCAGTTACGGGGACAGCCAAGAGACCCAGTACTTC.

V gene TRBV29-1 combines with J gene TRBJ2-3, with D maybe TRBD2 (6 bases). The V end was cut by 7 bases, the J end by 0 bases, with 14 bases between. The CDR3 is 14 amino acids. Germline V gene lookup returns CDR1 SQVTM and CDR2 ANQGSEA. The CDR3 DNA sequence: TGCAGCGGGGTGGTAGCGGTTAGCACAGATACGCAGTATTTT. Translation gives CSGVVAVSTDTQYF.

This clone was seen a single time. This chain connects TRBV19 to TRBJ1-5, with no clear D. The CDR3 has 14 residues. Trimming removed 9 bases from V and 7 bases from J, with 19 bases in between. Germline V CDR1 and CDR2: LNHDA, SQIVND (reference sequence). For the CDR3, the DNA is TGTGCCAGCGGGTTTCGCGCGGGGAGGCAGCCCCAGCATTTT. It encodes CASGFRAGRQPQHF.

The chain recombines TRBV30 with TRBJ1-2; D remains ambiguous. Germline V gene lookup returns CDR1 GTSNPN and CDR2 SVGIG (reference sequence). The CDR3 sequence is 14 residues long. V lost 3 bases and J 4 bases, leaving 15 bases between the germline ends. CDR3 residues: CAWRRAGTFYGYTF. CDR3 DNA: TGTGCCTGGAGGAGGGCCGGCACCTTCTATGGCTACACCTTC. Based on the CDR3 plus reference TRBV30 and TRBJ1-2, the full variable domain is SQTIHQWPATLVQPVGSPLSLECTVEGTSNPNLYWYRQAAGRGLQLLFYSVGIGQISSEVPQNLSASRPQDRQFILSSKKLLLSDSGFYLCAWRRAGTFYGYTFGSGTRLTVV.

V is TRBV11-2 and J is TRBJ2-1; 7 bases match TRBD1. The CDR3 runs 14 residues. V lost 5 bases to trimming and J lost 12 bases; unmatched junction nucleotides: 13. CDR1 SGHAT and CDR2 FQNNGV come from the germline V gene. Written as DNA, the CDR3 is TGTGCCAGCAGCCCGCCTCTAGGACAGGACGCGCAGTTCTTC. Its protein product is CASSPPLGQDAQFF.

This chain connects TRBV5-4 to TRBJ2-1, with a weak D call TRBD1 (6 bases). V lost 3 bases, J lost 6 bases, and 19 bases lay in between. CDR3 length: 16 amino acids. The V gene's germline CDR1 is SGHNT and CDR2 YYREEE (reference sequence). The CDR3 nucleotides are TGTGCCAGCAGCTCCACCTTAGACAGGACCCGCAATGAGCAGTTCTTC. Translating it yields CASSSTLDRTRNEQFF.

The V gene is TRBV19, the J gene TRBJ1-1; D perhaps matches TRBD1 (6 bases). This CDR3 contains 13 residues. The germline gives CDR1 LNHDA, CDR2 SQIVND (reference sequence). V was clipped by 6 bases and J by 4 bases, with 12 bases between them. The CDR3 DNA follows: TGTGCCAGTAGGAGAACAGGGAGCACTGAAGCTTTCTTT. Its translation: CASRRTGSTEAFF.

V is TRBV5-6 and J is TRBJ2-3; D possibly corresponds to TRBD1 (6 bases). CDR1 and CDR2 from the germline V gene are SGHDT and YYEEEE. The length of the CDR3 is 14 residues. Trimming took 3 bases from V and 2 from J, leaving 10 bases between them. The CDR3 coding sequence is TGTGCCAGCAGCTGGGGGACATTCACAGATACGCAGTATTTT. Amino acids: CASSWGTFTDTQYF. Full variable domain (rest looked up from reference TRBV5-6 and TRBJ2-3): DAGVTQSPTHLIKTRGQQVTLRCSPKSGHDTVSWYQQALGQGPQFIFQYYEEEERQRGNFPDRFSGHQFPNYSSELNVNALLLGDSALYLCASSWGTFTDTQYFGPGTRLTVL.

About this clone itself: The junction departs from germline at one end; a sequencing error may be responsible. Written as DNA, the CDR3 is TGTGCTAGCAGCGTCTCACTAGATTATGAGCAGTTCTTC. Amino acid sequence: CASSVSLDYEQFF. The gene calls are TRBV7-7 and TRBJ2-1; TRBD2 might be the D (5 bases). From germline, CDR1 is SSHAT and CDR2 FNYEAQ (reference sequence). CDR3 length: 13 amino acids.

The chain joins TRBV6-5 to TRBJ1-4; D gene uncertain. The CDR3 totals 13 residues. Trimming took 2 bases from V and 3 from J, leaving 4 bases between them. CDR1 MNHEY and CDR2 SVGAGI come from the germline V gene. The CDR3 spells CASSYLSNEKLFF. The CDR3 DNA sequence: TGTGCCAGCAGTTACCTTTCTAATGAAAAACTGTTTTTT.

CDR3 in DNA: TGTGCCAGCAGTTACTCGGGGAGTGGCTACGAGCAGTACTTC. It translates to CASSYSGSGYEQYF. J is TRBJ2-7 and V is TRBV6-5, with D perhaps matching TRBD2 (5 bases). The CDR3 loop spans 14 amino acids. Trimming removed 0 bases from V and 3 bases from J, with 9 bases in between. Germline lookup yields CDR1 MNHEY and CDR2 SVGAGI.

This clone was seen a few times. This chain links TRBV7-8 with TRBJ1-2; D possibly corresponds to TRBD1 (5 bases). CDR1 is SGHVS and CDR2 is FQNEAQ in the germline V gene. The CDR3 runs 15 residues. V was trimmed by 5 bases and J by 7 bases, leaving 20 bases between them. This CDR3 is CASSPQGTQKGGYTF. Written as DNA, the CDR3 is TGTGCCAGCAGCCCCCAGGGCACTCAGAAGGGTGGCTACACCTTC.

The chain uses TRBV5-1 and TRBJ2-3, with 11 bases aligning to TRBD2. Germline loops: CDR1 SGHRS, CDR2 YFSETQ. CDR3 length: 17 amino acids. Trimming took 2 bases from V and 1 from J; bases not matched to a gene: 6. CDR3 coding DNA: TGCGCCAGCAGCTTAGGGACTAGCGGCCGTCGCACAGATACGCAGTATTTT. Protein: CASSLGTSGRRTDTQYF.

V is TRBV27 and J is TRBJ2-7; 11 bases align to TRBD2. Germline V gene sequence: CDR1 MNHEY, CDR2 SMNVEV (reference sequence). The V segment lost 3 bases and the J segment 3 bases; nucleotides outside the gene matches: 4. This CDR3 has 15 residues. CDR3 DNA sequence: TGTGCCAGCAGTTTTTTCGGGACTAGCGGCTACGAGCAGTACTTC. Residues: CASSFFGTSGYEQYF.

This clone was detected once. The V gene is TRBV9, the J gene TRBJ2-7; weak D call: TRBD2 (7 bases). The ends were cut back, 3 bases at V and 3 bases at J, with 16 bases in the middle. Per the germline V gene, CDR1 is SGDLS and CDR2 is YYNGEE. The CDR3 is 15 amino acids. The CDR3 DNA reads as TGTGCCAGCAGCGCGGGAAGGGGGGGGGTCTACGAGCAGTACTTC. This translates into CASSAGRGGVYEQYF.

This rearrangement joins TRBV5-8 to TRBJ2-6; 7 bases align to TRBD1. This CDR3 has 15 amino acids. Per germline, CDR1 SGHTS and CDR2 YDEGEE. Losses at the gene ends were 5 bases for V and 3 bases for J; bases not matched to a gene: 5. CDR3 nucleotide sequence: TGTGCCAGCAGATACGACAGGGATGGGGCCAACGTCCTGACTTTC. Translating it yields CASRYDRDGANVLTF.

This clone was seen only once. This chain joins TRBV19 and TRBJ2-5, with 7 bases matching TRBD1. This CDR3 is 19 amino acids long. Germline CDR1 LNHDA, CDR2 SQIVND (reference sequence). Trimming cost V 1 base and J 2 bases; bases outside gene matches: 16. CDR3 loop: CASSIGWDSRPALQETQYF. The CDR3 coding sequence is TGTGCCAGTAGTATAGGTTGGGACAGCAGGCCGGCACTACAAGAGACCCAGTACTTC.

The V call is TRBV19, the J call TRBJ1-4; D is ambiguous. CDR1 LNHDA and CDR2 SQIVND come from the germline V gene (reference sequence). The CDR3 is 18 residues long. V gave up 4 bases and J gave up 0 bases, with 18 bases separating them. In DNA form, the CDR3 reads TGTGCCAGTAGTACGCCCTTATTGTGGGCCACAACTAATGAAAAACTGTTTTTT. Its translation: CASSTPLLWATTNEKLFF.

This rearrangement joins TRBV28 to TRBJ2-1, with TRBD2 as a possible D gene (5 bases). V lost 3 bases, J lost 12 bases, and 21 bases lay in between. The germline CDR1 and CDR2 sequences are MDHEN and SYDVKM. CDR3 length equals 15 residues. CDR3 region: CASSFVQSGGLGQFF. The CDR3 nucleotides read TGTGCCAGCAGTTTTGTGCAGTCGGGCGGGCTAGGGCAGTTCTTC.

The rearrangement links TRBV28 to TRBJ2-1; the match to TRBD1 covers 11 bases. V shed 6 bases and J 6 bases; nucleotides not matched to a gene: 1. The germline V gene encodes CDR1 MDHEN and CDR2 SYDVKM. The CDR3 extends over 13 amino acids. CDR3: CASSGTGGNEQFF. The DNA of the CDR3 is TGTGCCAGCAGCGGGACAGGGGGCAATGAGCAGTTCTTC.

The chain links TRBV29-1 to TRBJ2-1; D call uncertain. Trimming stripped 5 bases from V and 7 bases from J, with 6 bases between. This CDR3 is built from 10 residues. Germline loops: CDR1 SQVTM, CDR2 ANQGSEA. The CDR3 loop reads CSVPGNEQFF. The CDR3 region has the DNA TGCAGCGTTCCCGGTAATGAGCAGTTCTTC.

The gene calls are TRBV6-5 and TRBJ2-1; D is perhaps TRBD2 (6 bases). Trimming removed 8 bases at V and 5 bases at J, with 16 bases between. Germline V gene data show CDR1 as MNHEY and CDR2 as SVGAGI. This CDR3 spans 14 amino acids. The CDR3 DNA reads TGTGCCAGCCGTGGGGGGAGCGAAGACAATGAGCAGTTCTTC. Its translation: CASRGGSEDNEQFF.

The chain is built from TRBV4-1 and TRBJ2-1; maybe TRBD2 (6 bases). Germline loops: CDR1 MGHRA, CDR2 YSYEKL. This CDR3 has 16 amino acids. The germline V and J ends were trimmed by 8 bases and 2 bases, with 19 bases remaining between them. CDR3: CASDLSGPKTYNEQFF. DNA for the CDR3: TGCGCCAGCGACCTTAGCGGCCCCAAGACCTACAATGAGCAGTTCTTC.